This T cell receptor (beta chain) emerged from a study of T cells in localized non-small cell lung cancer. General study results and limits: A median of about 50 clones ranked among the top 100 in tumor appeared in adjacent lung. Uninvolved nearby lung showed the greatest T cell clonality, exceeding that found in tumor.

As concerns this clone: Its specificity is not known.

Produced via immunoSEQ multiplex PCR; TCRdb's table is partial and in-frame only. The repertoire holds more than 15,000 clones, with approximately 84% as singletons. The CDR3 totals 13 residues. V was clipped by 9 bases and J by 0 bases, with 13 bases between them. Germline V lookup: CDR1 SGDLS, CDR2 YYNGEE. The chain has TRBV9 and TRBJ2-7; possible D gene TRBD1, 5 bases. The receptor's source is a male donor at least 60 years old with stage I lung adenocarcinoma. The source was peripheral blood, collected before any cancer treatment. The CDR3 DNA is TGTGCCAATACAGGCACATCCTCCTACGAGCAGTACTTC. Translating it yields CANTGTSSYEQYF.